The 23 T cell receptor beta chains listed next were all sequenced from one sample in a study of sequential checkpoint blockade in melanoma. The treatment denotes: randomized to nivolumab then ipilimumab (arm A) or the reverse (arm B). TCRdb keeps only in-frame clones here, not all; method: immunoSEQ multiplex PCR. The table records 5,500 to 6,500 clones, less than 25% of them present only once. This sample comprised tumor tissue (inferred from file names), obtained from a patient given nivolumab and ipilimumab in sequence. The source of these receptors is a human donor with melanoma.

This clone was seen at least ten times. V gene TRBV4-1 combines with J gene TRBJ1-2, with D tentatively TRBD1 (5 bases). In germline, CDR1 is MGHRA, CDR2 YSYEKL. Trimming stripped 0 bases from V and 2 bases from J, with 7 bases between. This CDR3 is built from 14 residues. The CDR3 is CASSQERGNYGYTF. CDR3 DNA: TGCGCCAGCAGCCAAGAACGGGGGAACTATGGCTACACCTTC.

The sample holds a few counts of this clone. V is TRBV1 and J is TRBJ1-6. TRBV1 is shown as a pseudogene. This CDR3 has 15 residues. CDR3 in amino acids: CASSQEWGVWSPLHF. CDR3 bases: TGCGCCAGCAGCCAAGAGTGGGGTGTGTGGTCACCCCTCCACTTT.

This sequence joins TRBV19 and TRBJ2-1; 9 nucleotides match TRBD1. V gave up 7 bases and J gave up 0 bases; unmatched junction bases: 4. Looked up from germline, CDR1 is LNHDA and CDR2 is SQIVND (reference sequence). CDR3 length equals 15 residues. Written as DNA, the CDR3 is TGTGCCAGTAAAATGACAGGGGGCTCCTACAATGAGCAGTTCTTC. This codes for CASKMTGGSYNEQFF.

This clone appeared many times. The chain is built from TRBV11-3 and TRBJ1-1; weak D call: TRBD1 (6 bases). V lost 3 bases and J lost 1, with 12 bases in between. There are 15 residues in the CDR3. CDR1 and CDR2 (germline): SGHNT, YENEEA. The CDR3 loop reads CASSFTGLGNTEAFF. In DNA form, the CDR3 reads TGTGCCAGCAGCTTCACAGGGTTGGGGAACACTGAAGCTTTCTTT.

The rearrangement links TRBV19 to TRBJ2-2; no clear D gene. Trimming took 3 bases from V and 4 from J, leaving 9 bases between them. This CDR3 is built from 14 residues. CDR1 is LNHDA, CDR2 SQIVND, per germline (reference sequence). The CDR3 loop is CASSIAPGTGELFF. The CDR3 DNA reads TGTGCCAGTAGTATCGCCCCGGGCACCGGGGAGCTGTTTTTT.

The V call is TRBV10-2, the J call TRBJ2-7, with D tentatively TRBD1 (5 bases). The ends were cut back, 5 bases at V and 4 bases at J, with 12 bases in the middle. CDR3 length equals 13 residues. Per germline, CDR1 WSHSY and CDR2 SAAADI. The CDR3 reads CASSMVTGYEQYF. The DNA for the CDR3 is TGCGCCAGCAGTATGGTAACAGGATACGAGCAGTACTTC.

Only one count was recorded for this clone. The rearrangement uses TRBV14 and TRBJ2-1, with D possibly TRBD1 on 6 matching bases. CDR3 length equals 20 residues. V lost 3 bases, J lost 7 bases, and 31 bases lay in between. Per germline, CDR1 SGHDN and CDR2 FVKESK. The CDR3 protein is CASSQRRSGPRTVVFNEQFF. The DNA for the CDR3 is TGTGCCAGCAGCCAGCGCCGGTCCGGTCCGAGGACAGTTGTTTTTAATGAGCAGTTCTTC.

This clone was seen once. V is TRBV12-5 and J is TRBJ2-3; D not resolved. The V and J ends lost 0 bases and 0 bases respectively, with 16 bases between them. The germline CDR1 and CDR2 sequences are LGHNT and FRNRAP. The CDR3 runs to 18 residues. The CDR3 here is CASGLVSDGKTSTDTQYF. In DNA form, the CDR3 reads TGTGCTAGTGGTTTGGTGTCGGACGGAAAAACTAGCACAGATACGCAGTATTTT.

In its sample, this clone was seen a few times. This rearrangement joins TRBV6-8 to TRBJ1-2; 8 nucleotides align to TRBD1. CDR3 length: 15 amino acids. After removal of 2 bases from V and 3 bases from J, the junction contained 5 bases not matched to a gene. CDR1 is MNHGY, CDR2 SAAAGT, per germline. In DNA form, the CDR3 reads TGTGCCAGCAGTTACCAGGGGGCGCGAGACTATGGCTACACCTTC. Translating gives CASSYQGARDYGYTF.

This clone was seen a handful of times. This sequence joins TRBV6-8 and TRBJ1-5; 10 bases are shared with TRBD1. CDR1 is MNHGY and CDR2 is SAAAGT in the germline V gene. CDR3 length: 17 amino acids. Germline trimming cut 6 bases from V and 0 bases from J; bases unmatched to any gene: 8. The CDR3 DNA reads as TGTGCCAGCAGCCCGGGACAGGGGTCTTTTAGCAATCAGCCCCAGCATTTT. The encoded protein is CASSPGQGSFSNQPQHF.

This clone is termed medium-sized. The chain joins TRBV11-3 to TRBJ1-3, with D perhaps matching TRBD1 (6 bases). Germline V CDR1 and CDR2: SGHNT, YENEEA. Trimming pared 4 bases from V and 2 bases from J, leaving 21 bases between. This CDR3 comprises 18 residues. The CDR3, as DNA: TGTGCCAGCAGCTACACGACCAGGGGTGGCGTGGCTGGAAACACCATATATTTT. Protein sequence: CASSYTTRGGVAGNTIYF. The entire variable domain, with the rest obtained from reference TRBV11-3 and TRBJ1-3, is as follows: EAGVVQSPRYKIIEKKQPVAFWCNPISGHNTLYWYLQNLGQGPELLIRYENEEAVDDSQLPKDRFSAERLKGVDSTLKIQPAELGDSAVYLCASSYTTRGGVAGNTIYFGEGSWLTVV.

CDR3 DNA sequence: TGTGCCAGCAGTTTATGGGGCGGGACAGGGGATTCAAATGAGCAGTTCTTC. Its translation is CASSLWGGTGDSNEQFF. V gene TRBV28 combines with J gene TRBJ2-1; TRBD1 aligns across 10 bases. The CDR3 totals 17 residues. V shed 0 bases, J shed 7 bases, and the junction held 9 bases outside the gene matches. The germline V gene encodes CDR1 MDHEN and CDR2 SYDVKM. The whole variable domain, remainder taken from reference TRBV28 and TRBJ2-1, is DVKVTQSSRYLVKRTGEKVFLECVQDMDHENMFWYRQDPGLGLRLIYFSYDVKMKEKGDIPEGYSVSREKKERFSLILESASTNQTSMYLCASSLWGGTGDSNEQFFGPGTRLTVL.

The rearrangement uses TRBV25-1 and TRBJ1-2; a possible D gene is TRBD1 (6 bases). Germline V lookup: CDR1 MGHDK, CDR2 SYGVNS. The CDR3 consists of 15 residues. Deletions cut 4 bases from V and 2 bases from J, with 14 bases between. This CDR3 reads CASSGGGSPNYGYTF. CDR3 coding DNA: TGTGCCAGCAGTGGGGGGGGCAGCCCAAACTATGGCTACACCTTC.

The chain recombines TRBV30 with TRBJ2-5; a weak D match, TRBD2 (6 bases). Trimming pared 4 bases from V and 3 bases from J, leaving 12 bases between. CDR3 length: 13 residues. Germline V gene lookup returns CDR1 GTSNPN and CDR2 SVGIG (reference sequence). The DNA for the CDR3 is TGTGCCTGGATATGGACTAACAAAGAGACCCAGTACTTC. Translated: CAWIWTNKETQYF.

This clone was picked up a small number of times. The chain joins TRBV6-8 to TRBJ2-7; possible D gene TRBD1, 6 bases. The CDR3 extends over 15 amino acids. V lost 0 bases and J lost 3, with 12 bases in between. Germline V gene lookup returns CDR1 MNHGY and CDR2 SAAAGT. The CDR3 loop reads CASSYSGQSYYEQYF. CDR3 nucleotide sequence: TGTGCCAGCAGTTACTCAGGACAGTCGTACTACGAGCAGTACTTC.

In this sample, this clone turned up many times. The chain is built from TRBV6-8 and TRBJ1-6; a possible D gene is TRBD1 (6 bases). Germline lookup yields CDR1 MNHGY and CDR2 SAAAGT. V dropped 0 bases and J dropped 9 bases, with 18 bases sitting between them. This CDR3 comprises 17 residues. In DNA, the CDR3 is TGTGCCAGCAGTTACTCGGGGACACCTTATCGTCGTTCACCCCTCCACTTT. Translation: CASSYSGTPYRRSPLHF.

This chain joins TRBV11-3 and TRBJ1-4; TRBD1 is a possible D gene (6 bases). V lost 4 bases to trimming and J lost 8 bases, with 14 bases between them. Germline V gene sequence: CDR1 SGHNT, CDR2 YENEEA. This CDR3 spans 14 amino acids. The DNA of the CDR3 is TGTGCCAGCAGCTCCTTAGGGGGGGAGGAAAAACTGTTTTTT. Translating gives CASSSLGGEEKLFF.

V gene TRBV6-7 combines with J gene TRBJ2-1; D perhaps matches TRBD2 (6 bases). TRBV6-7 qualifies as an ORF whose function is uncertain. V was trimmed by 8 bases and J by 6 bases, leaving 20 bases between them. There are 15 residues in the CDR3. CDR3 DNA sequence: TGTGCCAGCCTCGACGCGGGGAAACCAGGCAATGAGCAGTTCTTC. This gives the protein CASLDAGKPGNEQFF.

As concerns this clone: A far bigger clonotype differs at one base, so this is likely a read error. The V gene is TRBV6-9, the J gene TRBJ2-7; 8 bases agree with TRBD2. Germline values: CDR1 MNHGY, CDR2 SVAAGI. The V gene end was trimmed by 8 bases and the J gene end by 7 bases; junction bases not matched to a gene: 13. The CDR3 sequence is 14 residues long. CDR3 sequence (DNA): TGTGCCAGCCGAGGGACTAGAGGGTTGAATGAGCAGTACTTC. Encoded protein: CASRGTRGLNEQYF.

This chain connects TRBV18 to TRBJ2-7, with 10 bases identical to TRBD1. CDR1 and CDR2 (germline): KGHSH, LQKENI. This CDR3 spans 15 amino acids. Trimming took 3 bases from V and 6 from J; bases not matched to a gene: 8. CDR3 coding DNA: TGTGCCAGCTCACCTGGACAGGGGGTATTCAGCGAGCAGTACTTC. This gives the protein CASSPGQGVFSEQYF.

Details on this clone: This sample includes further DNA sequences coding for the same CDR3. This chain joins TRBV30 and TRBJ1-5, with TRBD1 as a possible D gene (6 bases). CDR3 size: 15 residues. The V gene lost 2 bases and the J gene lost 1 base, with 12 bases spanning the gap. The V gene's germline CDR1 is GTSNPN and CDR2 SVGIG (reference sequence). The DNA of the CDR3 is TGTGCCTGGAGTCCTAAGGGGGGAAGCAATCAGCCCCAGCATTTT. Translated, it gives CAWSPKGGSNQPQHF.

This clone was seen ten or more times. The chain has TRBV6-8 and TRBJ2-7; the match to TRBD1 covers 7 bases. V lost 5 bases and J lost 2; bases outside the gene matches: 6. The CDR3 extends over 14 amino acids. Germline V gene lookup returns CDR1 MNHGY and CDR2 SAAAGT. The CDR3 nucleotides are TGTGCCAGCAGTGCCCCGACAGGGCCCTACGAGCAGTACTTC. Its protein is CASSAPTGPYEQYF.

This clone has a handful of counts. This chain uses TRBV30 with TRBJ2-7, with D perhaps TRBD1 (6 bases). V gave up 1 base and J gave up 4 bases, with 14 bases separating them. The CDR3 has 14 residues. Germline V gene data show CDR1 as GTSNPN and CDR2 as SVGIG (reference sequence). This chain's CDR3 is CAWSGTVVGYEQYF. Written as DNA, the CDR3 is TGTGCCTGGAGTGGGACAGTCGTAGGGTACGAGCAGTACTTC.